One T cell receptor (beta chain) is described in this entry. This clonotype appeared many times. The clone's antigen remains unknown. Base qualities are not provided; no much larger clone lies one nucleotide away. The reads were generated on an Illumina NovaSeq 6000. TCRalpha and TCRbeta cDNA libraries were constructed by 5'RACE with constant-segment primers, with sample barcodes and unique molecular identifiers being introduced. Trizol reagent was used to extract RNA from every sample. The libraries were amplified in two PCR steps, and the second step added a second sample barcode and Illumina TruSeq adapters. The libraries were sequenced on an Illumina NovaSeq using 2 x 150 bp paired-end reads. Turning to the authors' computational methods: The reads were demultiplexed and collapsed into UMI-guided consensus sequences using migec v1.2.7. Using mixcr v2.1.11, the UMI consensuses were aligned to TRA and TRB V and J templates and assembled into clonotypes. A clonotype was counted as expanded or contracted only if both edgeR and NoisET called the change significant, with noise models trained on biological replicates. For edgeR calls, a false discovery rate-adjusted p below 0.01 and a log2 fold-change threshold of 1 were applied. As an exploratory analysis of dynamics, max-normalized trajectories of the 1000 most abundant clonotypes were examined by PCA with hierarchical clustering. The CD4 or CD8 phenotype of responding clones was assigned using the separately sequenced CD4+ and CD8+ repertoires. TCRdb trimmed the raw reads at Q25, called clones with MiXCR and kept productive beta chains. Each entry is one CDR3 protein sequence, shown with its most common DNA and genes. The V and J calls and clone size come from TCRdb's table, not from the authors' own analysis. A total of 400,000 to 450,000 distinct CDR3 sequences appear in this sample, under 20% of them only once. Clones ranked in the top ten supply 20% to 25% of the sample.

These data originate in a study of T-cell memory formation after mild COVID-19 (dated by TCRdb to about 2021). About the investigation overall: TCR sequence clusters from the two donors were largely donor specific. Longitudinal TCRalpha and TCRbeta repertoire sequencing tracked T-cell clones expanding and contracting after mild COVID-19 in a couple of donors. The cohort comprised two young, previously healthy adult volunteers, one female and one male. The paper's findings and limits, for the study overall: Clones that contracted from day 15 to 85 showed balanced CD4/CD8 phenotypes, whereas a second wave of clones that expanded from day 15 to 37 leaned towards CD4+. The second-wave clones that peaked on day 37 were not confirmed to be SARS-CoV-2 specific. Some responding clones were detected in pre-infection memory, which suggested that pre-existing cross-reactive memory T cells had joined the SARS-CoV-2 response. Only a couple of mild cases were covered in the study, and larger cohorts including severe cases with pre-infection samples were considered necessary. Contracting CD4+ clones were found mainly in CM and EM memory subsets, while CD8+ clones were enriched in EMRA.

From cysteine to phenylalanine, the CDR3 is 14 amino acids long. Just CDR3 DNA is preserved here, 42 bases in frame from base 1. The germline V gene encodes CDR1 LNHDA and CDR2 SQIVND (reference sequence). V is reduced by 5 bases and J by 0 bases, leaving a spacing of 10 bases between them. Ficoll-Paque density gradient centrifugation was used to isolate PBMCs. This receptor was identified in a young man who had mild COVID-19 (a few samples of this study predate the infection). The sample titles of this study are shuffled in the database, so cell type and time point are left out; the donor was told from shared clones. The rearrangement combines TRBV19 with TRBJ1-2; TRBD1 could be the D gene, as 6 bases match. The source material was PBMCs or a T cell subset sorted from them (not recorded which). The CDR3 protein is CASSGTSANYGYTF. The DNA reads as follows: TGTGCCAGTAGTGGGACATCGGCTAACTATGGCTACACCTTC.